These 5 T cell receptor beta chains share one sample of origin, sequenced in a study of a mutant IDH1 vaccine in newly diagnosed glioma. These receptors have no known antigen. Generated by immunoSEQ multiplex PCR, the TCRdb table keeps only in-frame clones and is missing some. This table holds around 31,000 clones, 90% found once. The time point here: week 11, during vaccination. A 20-mer mutant IDH1 peptide at 300 ug was injected subcutaneously with topical imiquimod. Here the sequenced sample was PBMCs, taken from a glioma patient whose treatment included an IDH1 peptide vaccine. Every receptor here comes from a man aged 18 to 30 with glioma.

This clone was recorded once. This chain uses TRBV19 with TRBJ1-1; D might be TRBD1 (5 bases). CDR1 is LNHDA, CDR2 SQIVND, per germline (reference sequence). V lost 2 bases and J 1 base, leaving 11 bases between the germline ends. The CDR3 spans 15 residues. As DNA, the CDR3 is TGTGCCAGTAGTATACCCGGACACTGGAACACTGAAGCTTTCTTT. It yields the protein CASSIPGHWNTEAFF.

This clone was seen once. The V gene is TRBV2, the J gene TRBJ1-5; 7 positions agree with TRBD1. The trim removed 3 bases at V and 8 bases at J, leaving 7 bases unmatched. The CDR3 consists of 14 residues. The germline V gene has CDR1 SNHLY and CDR2 FYNNEI. Here the CDR3 reads CASSEEGAPKPQHF. In DNA form, the CDR3 reads TGTGCCAGCAGTGAGGAGGGGGCTCCTAAGCCCCAGCATTTT.

V gene TRBV5-1 combines with J gene TRBJ1-1; 9 bases align to TRBD1. J was trimmed by 5 bases and V by 3 bases; bases with no gene match: 8. The germline CDR1 and CDR2 sequences are SGHRS and YFSETQ. The CDR3 runs to 15 residues. CDR3 DNA sequence: TGCGCCAGCAGCTGGGCCAAGACAGGGGGGACTGAAGCTTTCTTT. It encodes CASSWAKTGGTEAFF.

The chain couples TRBV7-9 to TRBJ2-5; D ambiguous. Looked up from germline, CDR1 is SEHNR and CDR2 is FQNEAQ (reference sequence). The V gene lost 4 bases and the J gene lost 0 bases, with 3 bases spanning the gap. This CDR3 has 12 residues. The CDR3 sequence: CASSSYQETQYF. The CDR3 nucleotides read TGTGCCAGCAGCTCGTACCAAGAGACCCAGTACTTC.

The chain combines TRBV5-1 with TRBJ1-1; tentative D call: TRBD1 (5 bases). Trimming removed 0 bases at V and 1 base at J, with 10 bases between. Germline CDR1 SGHRS, CDR2 YFSETQ. The CDR3 loop spans 15 amino acids. The CDR3 spells CASSLEGIRNTEAFF. The CDR3, as DNA: TGCGCCAGCAGCTTGGAGGGGATAAGGAACACTGAAGCTTTCTTT.